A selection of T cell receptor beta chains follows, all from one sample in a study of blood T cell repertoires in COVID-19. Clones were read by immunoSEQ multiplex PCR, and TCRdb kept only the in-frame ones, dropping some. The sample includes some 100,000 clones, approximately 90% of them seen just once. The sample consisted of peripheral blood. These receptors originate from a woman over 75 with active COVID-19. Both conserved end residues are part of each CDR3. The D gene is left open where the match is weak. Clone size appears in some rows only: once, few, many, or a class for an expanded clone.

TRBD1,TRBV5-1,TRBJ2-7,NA,CASSFGGQGLSYEQYF,TGCGCCAGCAGCTTTGGGGGACAGGGGTTATCCTACGAGCAGTACTTC
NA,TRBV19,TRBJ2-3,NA,CASSTRQYTDTQYF,TGTGCCAGTAGTACCCGACAGTACACAGATACGCAGTATTTT
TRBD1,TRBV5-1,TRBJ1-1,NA,CASSLQQGVGEAFF,TGCGCCAGCAGCTTGCAACAGGGGGTGGGTGAAGCTTTCTTT
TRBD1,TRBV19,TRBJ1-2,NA,CASRIDGTGGNYGYTF,TGTGCCAGTAGGATCGATGGGACAGGGGGCAACTATGGCTACACCTTC
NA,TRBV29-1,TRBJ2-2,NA,CSVEQGTGELFF,TGCAGCGTTGAACAGGGGACCGGGGAGCTGTTTTTT
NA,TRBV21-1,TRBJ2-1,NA,CASRSLYERERTNEQFF,TGTGCCAGCAGGAGCCTTTACGAGCGGGAGAGGACCAATGAGCAGTTCTTC
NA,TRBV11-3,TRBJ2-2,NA,CASSTTGELFF,TGTGCCAGCAGTACAACCGGGGAGCTGTTTTTT
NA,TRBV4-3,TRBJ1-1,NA,CASSQDLLPEGNTEAFF,TGCGCCAGCAGCCAAGATTTGTTGCCGGAGGGGAACACTGAAGCTTTCTTT
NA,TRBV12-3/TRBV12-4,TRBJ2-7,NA,CASSPYGKEQYF,TGTGCCAGCAGTCCATACGGGAAGGAGCAGTACTTC
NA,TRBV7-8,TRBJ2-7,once,CASRLGASDTYEQYF,TGTGCCAGCCGCCTTGGGGCTAGCGATACCTACGAGCAGTACTTC
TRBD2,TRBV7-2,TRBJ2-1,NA,CASSLGRGTSGRWYEQFF,TGTGCCAGCAGCCTCGGAAGGGGGACTAGCGGGAGGTGGTATGAGCAGTTCTTC
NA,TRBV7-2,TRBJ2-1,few,CASSLSFGNEQFF,TGTGCCAGCAGCTTATCGTTCGGCAATGAGCAGTTCTTC
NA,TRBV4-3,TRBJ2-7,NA,CASSQGRSGLLSYEQYF,TGCGCCAGCAGCCAAGGAAGGAGCGGACTACTCTCCTACGAGCAGTACTTC
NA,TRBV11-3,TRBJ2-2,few,CASSPSGEHGGELFF,TGTGCCAGCAGCCCGTCGGGGGAACATGGCGGGGAGCTGTTTTTT
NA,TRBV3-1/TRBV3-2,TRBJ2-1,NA,CASSSSTDPPRHEQFF,TGTGCCAGCAGCTCTTCGACTGATCCCCCAAGGCATGAGCAGTTCTTC
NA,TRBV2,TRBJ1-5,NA,CASSEGRVAYQPQHF,TGTGCCAGCAGTGAGGGCAGGGTGGCCTACCAGCCCCAGCATTTT
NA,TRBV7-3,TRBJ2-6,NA,CASSLNSIGVLTF,TGTGCCAGCAGCTTAAACTCCATCGGGGTCCTGACTTTC
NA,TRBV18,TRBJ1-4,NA,CASSPPSYENEKLFF,TGTGCCAGCTCACCACCGTCATACGAGAATGAAAAACTGTTTTTT
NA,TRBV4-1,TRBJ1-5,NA,CASSQDSHSNQPQHF,TGCGCCAGCAGCCAGGACAGTCATAGCAATCAGCCCCAGCATTTT
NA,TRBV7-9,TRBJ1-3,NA,CASSLGLRDSGNTIYF,TGTGCCAGCAGCTTAGGGTTGAGGGACTCTGGAAACACCATATATTTT
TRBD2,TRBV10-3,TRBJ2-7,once,CAISETSGRANSYEQYF,TGTGCCATCAGTGAGACTAGCGGGAGGGCCAACTCCTACGAGCAGTACTTC
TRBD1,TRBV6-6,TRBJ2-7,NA,CASSYSPGGYEQYF,TGTGCCAGCAGTTACTCGCCAGGGGGCTACGAGCAGTACTTC
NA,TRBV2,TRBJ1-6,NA,CAIRGSINSPLHF,TGTGCCATAAGGGGCTCTATTAATTCACCCCTCCACTTT
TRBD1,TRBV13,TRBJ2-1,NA,CASSGDREEFF,TGTGCCAGCAGCGGGGACAGGGAGGAGTTCTTC
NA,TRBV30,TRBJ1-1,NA,CAWMDLNTEAFF,TGTGCCTGGATGGACTTGAACACTGAAGCTTTCTTT
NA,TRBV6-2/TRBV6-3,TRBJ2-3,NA,CASSYPGVASRDTQYF,TGTGCCAGCAGTTACCCGGGGGTAGCGAGTCGGGATACGCAGTATTTT
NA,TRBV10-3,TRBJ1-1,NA,CAISSPQVSNTEAFF,TGTGCCATCAGTTCGCCACAGGTTTCGAACACTGAAGCTTTCTTT
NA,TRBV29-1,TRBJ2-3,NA,CSVGAGQFTDTQYF,TGCAGCGTTGGGGCAGGACAGTTCACAGATACGCAGTATTTT
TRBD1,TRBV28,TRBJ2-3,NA,CASSRTGTSTDTQYF,TGTGCCAGCAGTCGGACAGGGACTTCCACAGATACGCAGTATTTT
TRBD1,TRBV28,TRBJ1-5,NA,CASSRNDRALNQPQHF,TGTGCCAGCAGTAGAAACGACAGGGCACTCAATCAGCCCCAGCATTTT
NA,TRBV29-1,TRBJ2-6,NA,CSVGQVAGANVLTF,TGCAGCGTTGGGCAGGTGGCTGGGGCCAACGTCCTGACTTTC
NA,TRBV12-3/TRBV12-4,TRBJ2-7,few,CASSRTISYEQYF,TGTGCCAGCAGTCGGACTATCTCCTACGAGCAGTACTTC
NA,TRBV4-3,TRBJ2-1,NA,CASSQDAQRAYNEQFF,TGCGCCAGCAGCCAAGATGCCCAGCGGGCCTACAATGAGCAGTTCTTC
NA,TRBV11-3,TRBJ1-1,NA,CASSYGNTEAFF,TGTGCCAGCAGCTACGGGAACACTGAAGCTTTCTTT
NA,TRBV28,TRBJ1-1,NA,CASSSSGAPGNTEAFF,TGTGCCAGCAGTTCCTCAGGGGCGCCCGGGAACACTGAAGCTTTCTTT
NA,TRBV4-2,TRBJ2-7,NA,CASSPGDPNEQYF,TGTGCCAGCAGCCCAGGGGATCCCAACGAGCAGTACTTC
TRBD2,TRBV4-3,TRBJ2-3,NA,CASSQVGLAGGVADTQYF,TGCGCCAGCAGCCAAGTTGGGCTAGCGGGAGGGGTCGCAGATACGCAGTATTTT
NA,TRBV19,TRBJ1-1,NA,CASRGNTEAFF,TGTGCCAGTCGGGGGAACACTGAAGCTTTCTTT